The 30 T cell receptor beta chains given below trace back to one sample, sequenced in a study of blood T cell repertoires in COVID-19 (dated by TCRdb to the early 2020s). The library was obtained by the immunoSEQ multiplex PCR assay. Here the immuneACCESS table is served through TCRdb, limited to in-frame sequences with V and J called. Missing clones are a known gap in these copies; in checked studies unresolved V genes cover under half, and the rest lacks a known reason. Counted in this sample were approximately 140,000 clones; approximately 90% of them appeared once. The ten largest account for roughly 4% of the sample. Sequenced material: peripheral blood. These receptor sequences come from a woman aged 35 to 49 with acute or convalescent COVID-19.

DNA of the CDR3: TGTGCCTGGAGTAATGGACAGGTTAATTCACCCCTCCACTTT. It is translated as CAWSNGQVNSPLHF. The chain combines TRBV30 with TRBJ1-6, with 7 bases fitting TRBD1. Germline-derived CDR1 and CDR2 are GTSNPN and SVGIG (reference sequence). Losses at the gene ends were 2 bases for V and 6 bases for J; bases not matched to a gene: 4. This CDR3 comprises 14 residues.

The chain links TRBV21-1 to TRBJ2-3; the table's TRBD2 call for D was not verified on the DNA. TRBV21-1 is listed as a pseudogene. The CDR3 length is 12 residues. The CDR3 loop reads CASSKGEGAQYF. The CDR3 region has the DNA TGTGCCAGCAGCAAAGGTGAAGGAGCGCAGTATTTT.

The chain links TRBV5-6 to TRBJ2-3; 8 bases are a match to TRBD2. CDR1 is SGHDT and CDR2 is YYEEEE in the germline V gene. This CDR3 has 15 amino acids. The V and J ends lost 4 bases and 2 bases, in that order; junction bases with no gene match: 6. CDR3 region: CASSATSGFTDTQYF. The CDR3, as DNA: TGTGCCAGCAGCGCCACTAGCGGATTCACAGATACGCAGTATTTT.

This clone was found a few times. This chain uses TRBV1 with TRBJ1-5. TRBV1 is a pseudogene. The CDR3 runs to 12 residues. The CDR3 protein is CTSFWGRKPQHF. Written as DNA, the CDR3 is TGCACCAGCTTTTGGGGGAGGAAGCCCCAGCATTTT.

The chain employs TRBV7-9 and TRBJ2-2; TRBD2 is a possible D gene (5 bases). The CDR3 has 15 amino acids. Germline CDR1 is SEHNR and CDR2 is FQNEAQ (reference sequence). Trimming took 5 bases from V and 9 from J, leaving 19 bases between them. CDR3 in amino acids: CASSLLLDGLRELFF. CDR3 DNA: TGTGCCAGCAGCCTCCTATTGGACGGACTCAGGGAGCTGTTTTTT.

The CDR3 DNA is TGTGCCAGCAGCTCCGGGACAGGGGAATCACCCCTCCACTTT. Its protein is CASSSGTGESPLHF. The rearrangement links TRBV28 to TRBJ1-6, with TRBD1 identical over 10 bases. This CDR3 is 14 amino acids long. J gave up 10 bases and V 6 bases, and 6 bases lay outside the gene matches. Germline V gene data show CDR1 as MDHEN and CDR2 as SYDVKM.

The rearrangement joins TRBV28 to TRBJ1-3; a possible D gene is TRBD1 (6 bases). V was shortened by 7 bases and J by 4 bases, with 26 bases between the two germline ends. Germline CDR1 is MDHEN and CDR2 is SYDVKM. This CDR3 has 18 residues. CDR3 region: CASTETPGQGFSGNTIYF. CDR3 bases: TGTGCCAGCACCGAGACTCCCGGCCAGGGGTTTTCAGGAAACACCATATATTTT.

The chain has TRBV19 and TRBJ1-5, with D possibly matching TRBD1 (5 bases). The CDR3 length is 16 residues. The germline CDR1 and CDR2 sequences are LNHDA and SQIVND (reference sequence). V was shortened by 2 bases and J by 5 bases, with 16 bases between the two germline ends. DNA of the CDR3: TGTGCCAGTAGTATATTCTCTCGACAGTTCGATCAGCCCCAGCATTTT. It encodes CASSIFSRQFDQPQHF.

V and J are TRBV30 and TRBJ1-2; 9 bases are shared with TRBD1. There are 15 residues in the CDR3. Germline CDR1 and CDR2: GTSNPN and SVGIG (reference sequence). With V trimmed by 0 bases and J by 4 bases, 6 bases remained unmatched. The CDR3 spells CAWSVPSQGAYGYTF. The DNA of the CDR3 is TGTGCCTGGAGTGTTCCTTCACAGGGGGCCTATGGCTACACCTTC.

V usage is TRBV27 and J usage is TRBJ2-7, with TRBD1 matching 9 bases. This CDR3 is 13 amino acids long. Trimming at V came to 6 bases and at J to 5 bases, leaving 5 bases not matched to a gene. Germline V lookup: CDR1 MNHEY, CDR2 SMNVEV (reference sequence). In DNA, the CDR3 is TGTGCCAGCAGCCCGGGACAGGGTAACGAGCAGTACTTC. Amino acids: CASSPGQGNEQYF.

The V call is TRBV7-8, the J call TRBJ1-2; D call uncertain. CDR3 length: 13 amino acids. Trimming removed 5 bases from V and 0 bases from J, with 7 bases in between. Germline V CDR1 and CDR2: SGHVS, FQNEAQ. This CDR3 reads CASSHTANYGYTF. CDR3 coding DNA: TGTGCCAGCAGCCATACAGCTAACTATGGCTACACCTTC.

This chain uses TRBV7-6 with TRBJ2-1; tentative D call: TRBD2 (6 bases). Germline assignment: CDR1 SGHVS and CDR2 FNYEAQ. Between the trimmed V and J ends, which lost 1 base and 8 bases, there was a span of 18 bases. The CDR3 runs 16 residues. CDR3 in DNA: TGTGCCAGCAGCTTAGGGGTGGAGGGGAGTGGGGATGAGCAGTTCTTC. Amino acids: CASSLGVEGSGDEQFF.

The chain combines TRBV5-1 with TRBJ2-1; D is possibly TRBD2 (6 bases). In germline, CDR1 is SGHRS, CDR2 YFSETQ. The germline V and J ends were trimmed by 3 bases and 5 bases, with 12 bases remaining between them. This CDR3 spans 14 amino acids. The CDR3 nucleotides read TGCGCCAGCAGCTCGATCGGCGGGGACAATGAGCAGTTCTTC. Translated: CASSSIGGDNEQFF.

This chain joins TRBV30 and TRBJ2-2, with a possible D match to TRBD1 (7 bases). V lost 3 bases and J lost 7, with 15 bases in between. From germline, CDR1 is GTSNPN and CDR2 SVGIG (reference sequence). The CDR3 spans 14 residues. The CDR3 protein is CAWREGAIGGELFF. CDR3 nucleotide sequence: TGTGCCTGGAGGGAGGGGGCAATAGGCGGGGAGCTGTTTTTT. Together with reference TRBV30 and TRBJ2-2, the CDR3 gives the full variable domain: SQTIHQWPATLVQPVGSPLSLECTVEGTSNPNLYWYRQAAGRGLQLLFYSVGIGQISSEVPQNLSASRPQDRQFILSSKKLLLSDSGFYLCAWREGAIGGELFFGEGSRLTVL.

This clone was seen a single time. The chain joins TRBV9 to TRBJ2-2; D remains unclear. The CDR3 covers 16 residues. The V and J ends lost 0 bases and 2 bases respectively, with 11 bases between them. Germline assignment: CDR1 SGDLS and CDR2 YYNGEE. CDR3 residues: CASSVGGRTNTGELFF. The DNA of the CDR3 is TGTGCCAGCAGCGTAGGCGGCAGAACAAACACCGGGGAGCTGTTTTTT.

This clone was detected a few times. This chain connects TRBV4-1 to TRBJ2-1; 10 bases fit TRBD2. The germline V gene encodes CDR1 MGHRA and CDR2 YSYEKL. This CDR3 contains 17 residues. Unmatched junction bases numbered 5, after V lost 0 bases and J lost 3 bases. Written as DNA, the CDR3 is TGCGCCAGCAGCCAAGAAGGTCTAGCGGGGGTCTACAATGAGCAGTTCTTC. This sequence encodes CASSQEGLAGVYNEQFF.

The chain uses TRBV6-2 or TRBV6-3 and TRBJ2-3; 8 positions agree with TRBD1. The CDR3 contains 14 residues. After removal of 4 bases from V and 4 bases from J, the junction contained 4 bases not matched to a gene. Germline V gene sequence: CDR1 MNHEY, CDR2 SVGEGT. This chain's CDR3 is CASSWNRGADTQYF. The CDR3 DNA reads TGTGCCAGCAGTTGGAACAGGGGGGCAGATACGCAGTATTTT.

The J gene is TRBJ1-4, the V gene TRBV12-3 or TRBV12-4; 8 bases map to TRBD1. The V gene end was trimmed by 3 bases and the J gene end by 8 bases; junction bases not matched to a gene: 2. The CDR3 has 13 amino acids. CDR3 sequence (DNA): TGTGCCAGCAGTTTCGGACAGGGAGAAAAACTGTTTTTT. It is translated as CASSFGQGEKLFF.

V usage is TRBV30 and J usage is TRBJ2-7; the D gene is possibly TRBD1 (5 bases). CDR3 length: 15 amino acids. Germline V lookup: CDR1 GTSNPN, CDR2 SVGIG (reference sequence). Trimming stripped 0 bases from V and 5 bases from J, with 17 bases between. CDR3 nucleotides: TGTGCCTGGAGTGTGGGGCCCTCTCCTAGAGACGAGCAGTACTTC. Its translation is CAWSVGPSPRDEQYF.

The chain employs TRBV7-3 and TRBJ2-1, with TRBD2 identical over 12 bases. With 4 bases clipped from V and 8 bases from J, the junction kept 0 bases outside the gene matches. The CDR3 runs to 13 residues. Germline-derived CDR1 and CDR2 are SGHTA and FQGTGA. The CDR3 bases are TGTGCCAGCAGCTGGACTAGCGGGGATGAGCAGTTCTTC. Translation: CASSWTSGDEQFF.

CDR3 DNA sequence: TGTGCCTGGAGGGAGGGCGCCTATGGCTACACCTTC. It is translated as CAWREGAYGYTF. This chain joins TRBV30 and TRBJ1-2; D is undetermined. V was cut by 3 bases and J by 4 bases, with 9 bases left in between. Germline CDR1 reads GTSNPN; CDR2 reads SVGIG (reference sequence). The length of the CDR3 is 12 residues.

This chain links TRBV5-8 with TRBJ1-5, with D uncertain. V was shortened by 4 bases and J by 0 bases, with 17 bases between the two germline ends. The length of the CDR3 is 17 residues. Per the germline V gene, CDR1 is SGHTS and CDR2 is YDEGEE. CDR3 DNA: TGTGCCAGCAGCCGAGTTGGGAGCTGGAATAGCAATCAGCCCCAGCATTTT. Translating gives CASSRVGSWNSNQPQHF. The full variable domain, completed using reference TRBV5-8 and TRBJ1-5, is EAGVTQSPTHLIKTRGQQATLRCSPISGHTSVYWYQQALGLGLQFLLWYDEGEERNRGNFPPRFSGRQFPNYSSELNVNALELEDSALYLCASSRVGSWNSNQPQHFGDGTRLSIL.

This clone appeared a single time. The chain uses TRBV12-5 and TRBJ2-1; D gene uncertain. V was trimmed by 5 bases and J by 9 bases, leaving 11 bases between them. The CDR3 sequence is 12 residues long. Germline lookup yields CDR1 LGHNT and CDR2 FRNRAP. CDR3 residues: CASGIQRSEQFF. CDR3 nucleotide sequence: TGTGCTAGTGGTATACAACGAAGTGAGCAGTTCTTC.

This clone is a singleton in its sample. CDR3 nucleotides: TGTGCCAGCAGCCCTACAGACGGGAACACTGAAGCTTTCTTT. Protein: CASSPTDGNTEAFF. The V call is TRBV7-9, the J call TRBJ1-1; D remains ambiguous. The V and J ends lost 5 bases and 1 base respectively, with 11 bases between them. The CDR3 consists of 14 residues. Per the germline V gene, CDR1 is SEHNR and CDR2 is FQNEAQ (reference sequence).

This clone was counted between two and nine times. The chain is built from TRBV7-9 and TRBJ2-7, with D perhaps matching TRBD2 (5 bases). Per germline, CDR1 SEHNR and CDR2 FQNEAQ (reference sequence). Trimming stripped 1 base from V and 1 base from J, with 11 bases between. The CDR3 sequence is 15 residues long. In nucleotides, the CDR3 is TGTGCCAGCAGCTTAGATACTAGTCCTTCCTACGAGCAGTACTTC. It codes for CASSLDTSPSYEQYF.

CDR3 in DNA: TGTGCCAGTAGTATAGTCGCCGGGACACCGGAGGAGACCCAGTACTTC. Its translation: CASSIVAGTPEETQYF. The chain has TRBV19 and TRBJ2-5, with D perhaps matching TRBD1 (6 bases). Germline assignment: CDR1 LNHDA and CDR2 SQIVND (reference sequence). The CDR3 spans 16 residues. V lost 1 base to trimming and J lost 5 bases, with 17 bases between them.

The chain employs TRBV10-2 and TRBJ2-1; 11 bases agree with TRBD2. Trimming took 4 bases from V and 3 from J; bases not matched to a gene: 8. The CDR3 spans 17 residues. Germline assignment: CDR1 WSHSY and CDR2 SAAADI. As DNA, the CDR3 is TGCGCCAGCAGTGTACTAGCGGGAGTCTACTACTACAATGAGCAGTTCTTC. Translating it yields CASSVLAGVYYYNEQFF.

CDR3 bases: TGTGCCAGCAGTTTGAACCGGGACAGGTTTAATTCACCCCTCCACTTT. Amino acid sequence: CASSLNRDRFNSPLHF. The chain recombines TRBV27 with TRBJ1-6, with 8 bases fitting TRBD1. V lost 3 bases to trimming and J lost 6 bases; unmatched junction nucleotides: 7. This CDR3 comprises 16 residues. Germline CDR1 MNHEY, CDR2 SMNVEV (reference sequence).

At least ten counts were recorded for this clone. The V and J genes are TRBV7-9 and TRBJ1-3, with a weak D call TRBD1 (5 bases). Trimming removed 3 bases at V and 0 bases at J, with 18 bases between. From germline, CDR1 is SEHNR and CDR2 FQNEAQ (reference sequence). This CDR3 spans 18 amino acids. The CDR3 here is CASSFNGAGKSSGNTIYF. For the CDR3, the DNA is TGTGCCAGCAGCTTTAATGGGGCAGGCAAGAGCTCTGGAAACACCATATATTTT.

V gene TRBV19 combines with J gene TRBJ2-2, with D maybe TRBD2 (7 bases). Germline V gene lookup returns CDR1 LNHDA and CDR2 SQIVND (reference sequence). The CDR3 spans 14 residues. V shed 6 bases and J shed 9 bases, with 17 bases lying between them. The CDR3 is CASSTWGGVRELFF. The CDR3 DNA reads TGTGCCAGTAGCACCTGGGGGGGCGTTAGGGAGCTGTTTTTT.